This paragraph reports one TCR beta chain. The antigen remains unidentified. RNA was extracted from 2.5 to 3 ml of whole blood of healthy adults. TCR cDNA received a 3' ligated oligonucleotide that carried a UMI. Cells were not sorted; total RNA input targeted about 1 to 1000 ng. Blood and skin TCR RNA was reverse transcribed with alpha and beta constant primers. Ligated cDNA underwent four rounds of PCR with nested alpha and beta constant region primers and SP2. TCRdb called the 5' RACE reads again in MiXCR, with one record for every CDR3 protein. The sample gives 20,000 to 30,000 distinct CDR3 sequences, approximately 24% of which show up once; about 1.7% is in the top ten. This sample was included in a study of naive and memory T cell subsets. Study findings and constraints: TCR transcript changes with activation or differentiation may affect this RNA method.

This CDR3 contains 17 residues. Germline V CDR1 and CDR2: MNHEY, SMNVEV (reference sequence). Trimming removed 3 bases from V and 0 bases from J; junction bases left unmatched: 5. This TCR came from a female donor in good health. The V gene is TRBV27, the J gene TRBJ2-3; 11 bases line up with TRBD2. The CDR3 DNA sequence: TGTGCCAGCAGTTTCGACGGACTAGCGGGTAGCACAGATACGCAGTATTTT. Amino acid sequence: CASSFDGLAGSTDTQYF.